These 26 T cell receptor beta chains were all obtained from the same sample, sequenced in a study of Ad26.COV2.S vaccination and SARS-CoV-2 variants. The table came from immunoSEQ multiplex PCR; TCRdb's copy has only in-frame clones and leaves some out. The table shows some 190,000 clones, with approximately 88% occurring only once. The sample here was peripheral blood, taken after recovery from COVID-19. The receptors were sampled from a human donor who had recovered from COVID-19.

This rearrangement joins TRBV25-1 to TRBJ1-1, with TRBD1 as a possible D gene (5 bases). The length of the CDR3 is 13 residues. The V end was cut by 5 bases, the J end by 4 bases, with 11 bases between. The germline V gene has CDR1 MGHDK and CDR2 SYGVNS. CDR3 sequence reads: CASSLRDRTEAFF. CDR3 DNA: TGTGCCAGCAGTTTGAGGGACCGCACTGAAGCTTTCTTT.

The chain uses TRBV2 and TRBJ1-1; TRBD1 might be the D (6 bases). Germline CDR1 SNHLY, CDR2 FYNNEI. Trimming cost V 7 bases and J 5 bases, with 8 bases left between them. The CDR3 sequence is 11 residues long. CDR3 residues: CASTRGTEAFF. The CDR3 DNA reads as TGTGCCAGCACGAGGGGGACTGAAGCTTTCTTT.

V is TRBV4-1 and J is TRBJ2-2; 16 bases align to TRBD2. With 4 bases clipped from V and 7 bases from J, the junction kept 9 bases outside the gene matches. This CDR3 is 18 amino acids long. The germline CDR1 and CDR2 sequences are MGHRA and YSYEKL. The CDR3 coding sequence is TGCGCCAGCAGCCGGGGACTAGCGGGGGGGCCTTTAAGCGGGGAGCTGTTTTTT. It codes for CASSRGLAGGPLSGELFF.

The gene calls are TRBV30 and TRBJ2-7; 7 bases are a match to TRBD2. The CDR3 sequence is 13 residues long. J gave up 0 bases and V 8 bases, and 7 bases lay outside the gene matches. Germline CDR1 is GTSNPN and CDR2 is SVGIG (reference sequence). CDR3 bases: TGTGCCACCCTAGCGGAGAGCTCCTACGAGCAGTACTTC. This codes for CATLAESSYEQYF.

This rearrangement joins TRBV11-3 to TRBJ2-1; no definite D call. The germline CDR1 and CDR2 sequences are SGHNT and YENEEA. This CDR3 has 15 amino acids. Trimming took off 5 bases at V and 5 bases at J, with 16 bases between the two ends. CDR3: CASSLRGRVDNEQFF. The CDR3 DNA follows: TGTGCCAGCAGCCTCCGTGGTAGGGTGGACAATGAGCAGTTCTTC.

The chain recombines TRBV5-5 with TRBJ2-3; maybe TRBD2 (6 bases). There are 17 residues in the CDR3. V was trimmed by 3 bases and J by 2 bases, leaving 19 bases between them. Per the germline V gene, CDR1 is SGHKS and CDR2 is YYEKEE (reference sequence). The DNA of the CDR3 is TGTGCCAGCAGCTCTTCCGAGGAGACGGGGGTCACAGATACGCAGTATTTT. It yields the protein CASSSSEETGVTDTQYF.

CDR3 in DNA: TGTGCCAGCAGTCGACAGCTAGATACGCAGTATTTT. It translates to CASSRQLDTQYF. This sequence joins TRBV6-6 and TRBJ2-3, with TRBD1 as a possible D gene (5 bases). CDR1 is MNHNY and CDR2 is SVGAGI in the germline V gene (reference sequence). V was trimmed by 5 bases and J by 5 bases, leaving 8 bases between them. This CDR3 comprises 12 residues.

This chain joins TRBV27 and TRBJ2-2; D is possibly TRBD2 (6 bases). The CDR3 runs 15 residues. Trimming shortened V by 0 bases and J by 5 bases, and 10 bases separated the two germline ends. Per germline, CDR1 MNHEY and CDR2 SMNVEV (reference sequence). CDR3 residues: CASSLSGGGTGELFF. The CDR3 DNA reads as TGTGCCAGCAGTTTATCGGGAGGAGGGACCGGGGAGCTGTTTTTT.

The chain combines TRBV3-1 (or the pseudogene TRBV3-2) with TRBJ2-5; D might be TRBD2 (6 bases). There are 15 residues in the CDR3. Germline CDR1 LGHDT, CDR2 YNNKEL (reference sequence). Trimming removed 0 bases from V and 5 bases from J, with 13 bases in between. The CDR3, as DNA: TGTGCCAGCAGCCAAGATTTAGGAGGGCTCGAGACCCAGTACTTC. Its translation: CASSQDLGGLETQYF.

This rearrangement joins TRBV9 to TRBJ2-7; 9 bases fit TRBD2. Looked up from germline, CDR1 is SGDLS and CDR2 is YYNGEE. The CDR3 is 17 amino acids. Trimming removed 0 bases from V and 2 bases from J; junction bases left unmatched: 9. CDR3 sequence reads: CASSVGAIAGDAYEQYF. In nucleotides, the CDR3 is TGTGCCAGCAGCGTAGGCGCGATAGCGGGGGATGCCTACGAGCAGTACTTC.

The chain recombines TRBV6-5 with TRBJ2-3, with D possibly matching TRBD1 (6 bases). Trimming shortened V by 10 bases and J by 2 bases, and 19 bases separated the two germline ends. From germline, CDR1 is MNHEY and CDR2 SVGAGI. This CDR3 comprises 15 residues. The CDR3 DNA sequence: TGTGCCATCGAAACAGGGATTTTGAACACAGATACGCAGTATTTT. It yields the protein CAIETGILNTDTQYF.

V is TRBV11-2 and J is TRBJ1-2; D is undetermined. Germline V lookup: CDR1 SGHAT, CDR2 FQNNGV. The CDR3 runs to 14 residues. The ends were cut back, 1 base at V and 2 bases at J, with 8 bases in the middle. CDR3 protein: CASSLAGGNYGYTF. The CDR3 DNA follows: TGTGCCAGCAGCTTAGCGGGCGGAAACTATGGCTACACCTTC. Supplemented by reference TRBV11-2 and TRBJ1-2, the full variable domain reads EAGVAQSPRYKIIEKRQSVAFWCNPISGHATLYWYQQILGQGPKLLIQFQNNGVVDDSQLPKDRFSAERLKGVDSTLKIQPAKLEDSAVYLCASSLAGGNYGYTFGSGTRLTVV.

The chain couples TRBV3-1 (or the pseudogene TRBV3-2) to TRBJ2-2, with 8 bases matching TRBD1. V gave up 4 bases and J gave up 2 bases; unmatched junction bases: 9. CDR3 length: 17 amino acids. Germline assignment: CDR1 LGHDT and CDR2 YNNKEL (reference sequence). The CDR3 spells CASSPLTGGRNTGELFF. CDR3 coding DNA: TGTGCCAGCAGCCCTTTAACAGGGGGTAGAAACACCGGGGAGCTGTTTTTT.

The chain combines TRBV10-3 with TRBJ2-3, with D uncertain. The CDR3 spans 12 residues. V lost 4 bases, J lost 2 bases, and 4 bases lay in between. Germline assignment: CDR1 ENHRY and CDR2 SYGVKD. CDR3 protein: CAISAATDTQYF. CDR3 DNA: TGTGCCATCAGTGCAGCCACAGATACGCAGTATTTT.

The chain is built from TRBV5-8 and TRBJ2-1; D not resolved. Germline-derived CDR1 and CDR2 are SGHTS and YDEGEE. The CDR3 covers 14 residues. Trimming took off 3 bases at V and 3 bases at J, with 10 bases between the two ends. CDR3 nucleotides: TGTGCCAGCAGCTCCATTGGTCTCTACAATGAGCAGTTCTTC. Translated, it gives CASSSIGLYNEQFF.

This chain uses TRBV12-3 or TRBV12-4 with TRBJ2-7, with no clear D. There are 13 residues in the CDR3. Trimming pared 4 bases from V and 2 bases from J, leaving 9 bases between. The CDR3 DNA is TGTGCCAGCAGTTCGTCGTCGACCTACGAGCAGTACTTC. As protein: CASSSSSTYEQYF.

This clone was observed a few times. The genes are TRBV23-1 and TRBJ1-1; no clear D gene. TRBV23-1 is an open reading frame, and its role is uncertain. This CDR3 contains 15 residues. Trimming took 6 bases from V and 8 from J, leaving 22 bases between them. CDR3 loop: CASRPTQWVVGEAFF. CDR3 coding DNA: TGCGCCAGCAGACCCACACAGTGGGTCGTTGGAGAAGCTTTCTTT.

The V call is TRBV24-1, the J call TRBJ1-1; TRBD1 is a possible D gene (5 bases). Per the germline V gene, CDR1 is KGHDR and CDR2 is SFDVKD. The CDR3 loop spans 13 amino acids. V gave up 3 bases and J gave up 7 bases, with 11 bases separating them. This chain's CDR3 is CATSDKGRREAFF. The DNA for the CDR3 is TGTGCCACCAGTGATAAGGGACGGCGTGAAGCTTTCTTT.

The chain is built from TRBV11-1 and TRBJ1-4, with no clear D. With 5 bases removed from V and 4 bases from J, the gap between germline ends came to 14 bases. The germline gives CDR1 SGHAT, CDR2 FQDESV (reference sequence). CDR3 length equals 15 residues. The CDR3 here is CASSVLTDDNEKLFF. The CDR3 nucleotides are TGTGCCAGCAGCGTATTAACCGACGATAATGAAAAACTGTTTTTT.

CDR3 residues: CASSVAGTSSYNEQFF. CDR3 in DNA: TGTGCCAGCAGCGTCGCTGGGACTAGCTCGTACAATGAGCAGTTCTTC. The V gene is TRBV9, the J gene TRBJ2-1, with 9 bases lining up with TRBD2. Germline V gene data show CDR1 as SGDLS and CDR2 as YYNGEE. The J segment lost 4 bases and the V segment lost 2 bases, leaving 7 bases of the junction unmatched. The CDR3 runs to 16 residues.

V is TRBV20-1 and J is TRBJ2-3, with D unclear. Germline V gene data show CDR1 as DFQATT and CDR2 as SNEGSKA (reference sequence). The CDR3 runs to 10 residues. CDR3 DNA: TGCAGCTGCGTGGAAGATACGCAGTATTTT. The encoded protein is CSCVEDTQYF.

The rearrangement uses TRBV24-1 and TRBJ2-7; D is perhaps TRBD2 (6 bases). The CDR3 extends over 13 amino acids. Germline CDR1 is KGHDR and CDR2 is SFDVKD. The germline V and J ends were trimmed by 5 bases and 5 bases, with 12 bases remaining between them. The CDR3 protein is CATSGGSGDEQYF. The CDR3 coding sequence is TGTGCCACCAGTGGGGGTAGCGGCGACGAGCAGTACTTC.

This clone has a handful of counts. CDR3 loop: CASSPGEETQYF. The CDR3 nucleotides read TGTGCCAGCTCACCCGGTGAGGAGACCCAGTACTTC. This chain links TRBV18 with TRBJ2-5, with D uncertain. The germline V gene encodes CDR1 KGHSH and CDR2 LQKENI. This CDR3 spans 12 amino acids. V was shortened by 3 bases and J by 5 bases, with 7 bases between the two germline ends. The whole variable domain, filled in from reference TRBV18 and TRBJ2-5, reads NAGVMQNPRHLVRRRGQEARLRCSPMKGHSHVYWYRQLPEEGLKFMVYLQKENIIDESGMPKERFSAEFPKEGPSILRIQQVVRGDSAAYFCASSPGEETQYFGPGTRLLVL.

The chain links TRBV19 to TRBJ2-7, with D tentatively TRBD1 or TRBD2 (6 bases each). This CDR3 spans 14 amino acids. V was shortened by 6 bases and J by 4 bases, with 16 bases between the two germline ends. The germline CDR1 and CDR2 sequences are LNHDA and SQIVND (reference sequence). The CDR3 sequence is CASSDGGTKYEQYF. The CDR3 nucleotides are TGTGCCAGTAGCGATGGCGGGACAAAGTACGAGCAGTACTTC.

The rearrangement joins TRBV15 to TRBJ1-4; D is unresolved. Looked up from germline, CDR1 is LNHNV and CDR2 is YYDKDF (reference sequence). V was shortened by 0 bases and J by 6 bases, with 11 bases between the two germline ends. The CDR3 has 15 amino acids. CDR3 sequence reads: CATSRDSVPHEKLFF. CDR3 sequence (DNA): TGTGCCACCAGCAGAGATTCCGTACCTCATGAAAAACTGTTTTTT.

The CDR3 loop is CSASFGHLNQPQHF. CDR3 bases: TGCAGTGCTAGTTTCGGGCACCTCAATCAGCCCCAGCATTTT. V gene TRBV20-1 combines with J gene TRBJ1-5, with D unclear. Germline V lookup: CDR1 DFQATT, CDR2 SNEGSKA (reference sequence). The V end was cut by 3 bases, the J end by 3 bases, with 12 bases between. The CDR3 runs to 14 residues.